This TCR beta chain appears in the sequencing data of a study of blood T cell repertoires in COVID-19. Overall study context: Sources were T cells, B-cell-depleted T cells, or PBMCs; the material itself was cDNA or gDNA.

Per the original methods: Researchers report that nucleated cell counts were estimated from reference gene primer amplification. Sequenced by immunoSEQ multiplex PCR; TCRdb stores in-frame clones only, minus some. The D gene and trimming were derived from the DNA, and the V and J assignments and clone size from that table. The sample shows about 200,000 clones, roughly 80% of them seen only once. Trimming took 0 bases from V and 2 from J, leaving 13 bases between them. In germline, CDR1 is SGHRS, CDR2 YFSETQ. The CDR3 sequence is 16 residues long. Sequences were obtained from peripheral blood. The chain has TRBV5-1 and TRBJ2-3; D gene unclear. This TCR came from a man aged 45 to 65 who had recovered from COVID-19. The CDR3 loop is CASSLDGDTFTDTQYF. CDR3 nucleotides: TGCGCCAGCAGCTTGGACGGTGACACTTTCACAGATACGCAGTATTTT.